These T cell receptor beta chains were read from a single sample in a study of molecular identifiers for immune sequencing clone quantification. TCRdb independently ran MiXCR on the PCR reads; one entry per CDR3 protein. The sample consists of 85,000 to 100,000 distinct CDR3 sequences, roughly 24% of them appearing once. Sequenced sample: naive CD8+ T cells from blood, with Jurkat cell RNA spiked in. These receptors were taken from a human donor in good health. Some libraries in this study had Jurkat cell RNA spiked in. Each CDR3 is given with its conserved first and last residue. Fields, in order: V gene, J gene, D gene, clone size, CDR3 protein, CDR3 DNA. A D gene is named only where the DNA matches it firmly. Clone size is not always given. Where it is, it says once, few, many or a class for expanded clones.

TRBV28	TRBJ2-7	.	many	CASSLLGGTYEEQYF	TGTGCCAGCAGTTTATTGGGAGGGACATATGAGGAGCAGTACTTC
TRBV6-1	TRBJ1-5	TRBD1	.	CARSEAGGQPQHF	TGTGCCCGCAGTGAGGCAGGGGGTCAGCCCCAGCATTTT
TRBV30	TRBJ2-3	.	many	CAWEGDGSTDTQYF	TGTGCCTGGGAAGGTGACGGGAGCACAGATACGCAGTATTTT
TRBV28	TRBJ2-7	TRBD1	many	CASRKDPGQPYEQYF	TGTGCCAGCAGAAAGGACCCGGGACAGCCCTACGAGCAGTACTTC
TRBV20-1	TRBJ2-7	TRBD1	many	CSARDIGDRTYEQYF	TGCAGTGCTAGAGATATCGGGGACAGAACCTACGAGCAGTACTTC
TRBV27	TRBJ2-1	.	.	CASSFVSPAGPNEQFF	TGTGCCAGCAGTTTTGTCTCCCCCGCCGGGCCTAATGAGCAGTTCTTC
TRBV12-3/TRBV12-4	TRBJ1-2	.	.	CASNDYTNYGYTF	TGTGCCAGCAACGATTACACTAACTATGGCTACACCTTC
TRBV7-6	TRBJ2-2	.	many	CASTPGHPGGELFF	TGTGCCAGCACCCCAGGGCACCCGGGCGGGGAGCTGTTTTTT
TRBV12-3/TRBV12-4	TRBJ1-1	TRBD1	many	CASSHATGGPKNTEAFF	TGTGCCAGCAGTCACGCGACAGGGGGGCCGAAGAACACTGAAGCTTTCTTT
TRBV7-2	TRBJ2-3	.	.	CARRSYYGLRGTATQYF	TGTGCCCGCCGCTCGTACTATGGGCTCCGTGGGACCGCTACGCAGTATTTT
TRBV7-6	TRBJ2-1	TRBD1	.	CASSPLSGQGAYNEQFF	TGTGCCAGCAGCCCATTATCGGGACAGGGGGCCTACAATGAGCAGTTCTTC
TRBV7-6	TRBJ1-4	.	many	CASRPSLATNEKLFF	TGTGCCAGCAGGCCTAGCCTGGCAACTAATGAAAAACTGTTTTTT
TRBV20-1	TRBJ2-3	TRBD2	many	CSARPSGDYTDTQYF	TGCAGTGCTAGACCTAGCGGGGATTACACAGATACGCAGTATTTT
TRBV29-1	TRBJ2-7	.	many	CSVEQGKYEQYF	TGCAGCGTTGAACAGGGGAAATACGAGCAGTACTTC
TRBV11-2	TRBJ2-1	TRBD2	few	CASSLSGRGSYNEQFF	TGTGCCAGCAGCTTGTCCGGGAGGGGGTCCTACAATGAGCAGTTCTTC
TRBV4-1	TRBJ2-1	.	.	CASSQVSGSFYNEQFF	TGCGCCAGCAGCCAAGTGTCGGGGAGCTTCTACAATGAGCAGTTCTTC
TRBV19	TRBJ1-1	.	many	CASSIGVNTEAFF	TGTGCCAGTAGTATTGGTGTAAACACTGAAGCTTTCTTT
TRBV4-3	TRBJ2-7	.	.	CASSQGVGQSSYEQYF	TGCGCCAGCAGCCAAGGGGTGGGTCAGTCTTCTTACGAGCAGTACTTC
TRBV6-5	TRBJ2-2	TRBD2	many	CASSYSGLAGSNTGELFF	TGTGCCAGCAGTTACTCGGGACTAGCGGGGTCGAACACCGGGGAGCTGTTTTTT
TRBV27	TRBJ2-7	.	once	CASSLADNSYEQYF	TGTGCCAGCAGCCTCGCGGACAACTCCTACGAGCAGTACTTC
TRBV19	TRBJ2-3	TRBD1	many	CASSFHDRGTSTDTQYF	TGTGCCAGTAGTTTCCACGACAGGGGGACTAGCACAGATACGCAGTATTTT
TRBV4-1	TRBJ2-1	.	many	CASSQDSWGGGEQFF	TGCGCCAGCAGCCAAGATTCGTGGGGGGGCGGTGAGCAGTTCTTC
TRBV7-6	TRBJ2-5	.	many	CASRNPEGLRETQYF	TGTGCCAGCAGGAACCCGGAAGGGCTTCGGGAGACCCAGTACTTC
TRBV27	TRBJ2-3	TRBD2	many	CASRRLAGYGLPDTQYF	TGTGCCAGCAGACGACTAGCGGGCTACGGGCTCCCAGATACGCAGTATTTT
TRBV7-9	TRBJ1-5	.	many	CASSSWEQPQHF	TGTGCCAGCAGCTCATGGGAACAGCCCCAGCATTTT
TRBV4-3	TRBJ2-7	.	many	CASSPGPSYEQYF	TGCGCCAGCAGCCCCGGACCCTCCTACGAGCAGTACTTC
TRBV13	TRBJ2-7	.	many	CASSLGWGSGYEQYF	TGTGCCAGCAGCTTAGGTTGGGGTTCCGGCTACGAGCAGTACTTC